The 30 T cell receptor beta chains below come from one sample, sequenced in a study of OX40 agonist ivuxolimab in advanced cancers. Profiled with immunoSEQ multiplex PCR; TCRdb holds only in-frame clones, not every one. The table has tens of thousands of clones, 90% to 95% seen once. The sequencing used CD4+ or CD8+ T cells sorted from blood, collected in a trial of the OX40 agonist ivuxolimab. These TCRs come from an adult with an advanced solid tumor such as melanoma, head and neck, liver or kidney cancer.

Note on this clone: This is likely a read error, given that the CDR3 carries no conserved phenylalanine or tryptophan at its end. The limits of the CDR3 on the DNA are not certain, so only TCRdb's listed CDR3 is given. The chain combines TRBV29-1 with TRBJ2-7. Germline CDR1 is SQVTM and CDR2 is ANQGSEA. Counting both end residues, the CDR3 totals 11 amino acids. The CDR3 sequence: CSVGQLLRAVL.

The rearrangement links TRBV4-3 to TRBJ1-2; 7 nucleotides match TRBD1. Per the germline V gene, CDR1 is LGHNA and CDR2 is YSLEER. V shed 1 base, J shed 3 bases, and the junction held 11 bases outside the gene matches. CDR3 length: 17 amino acids. In nucleotides, the CDR3 is TGCGCCAGCAGCCAAGGGACAGGCGAAGGGATTCACTATGGCTACACCTTC. Its protein is CASSQGTGEGIHYGYTF.

The rearrangement uses TRBV11-2 and TRBJ2-1, with unresolved D. Deletions cut 5 bases from V and 9 bases from J, with 14 bases between. CDR1 is SGHAT and CDR2 is FQNNGV in the germline V gene. The CDR3 loop spans 13 amino acids. This CDR3 is CASSIAREAEQFF. The CDR3 nucleotides read TGTGCCAGCAGCATAGCTAGAGAAGCTGAGCAGTTCTTC.

J is TRBJ2-3 and V is TRBV10-3; D is undetermined. This CDR3 comprises 15 residues. V lost 3 bases, J lost 2 bases, and 12 bases lay in between. CDR1 and CDR2 (germline): ENHRY, SYGVKD. DNA for the CDR3: TGTGCCATCAGTGAAGTAGGAAGCGACACAGATACGCAGTATTTT. This codes for CAISEVGSDTDTQYF.

This clone showed up just a few times. The rearrangement joins TRBV30 to TRBJ1-1; D ambiguous. The germline V gene has CDR1 GTSNPN and CDR2 SVGIG (reference sequence). This CDR3 has 13 residues. The germline V and J ends were trimmed by 2 bases and 1 base, with 8 bases remaining between them. The CDR3 DNA is TGTGCCTGGAGTAACACACCGAACACTGAAGCTTTCTTT. Protein: CAWSNTPNTEAFF.

This clone has a single count. The rearrangement links TRBV6-5 to TRBJ2-1; 8 bases are a match to TRBD1. The CDR3 is 16 amino acids. V was clipped by 2 bases and J by 7 bases; unmatched bases: 10. The germline gives CDR1 MNHEY, CDR2 SVGAGI. The CDR3 DNA sequence: TGTGCCAGCAGTTACAGCCGACAGGGGCCACGAAATGAGCAGTTCTTC. This codes for CASSYSRQGPRNEQFF.

The rearrangement links TRBV15 to TRBJ1-5; no clear D. V lost 0 bases and J 6 bases, leaving 6 bases between the germline ends. The CDR3 runs 13 residues. CDR1 and CDR2 (germline): LNHNV, YYDKDF (reference sequence). The CDR3 reads CATSRDRGQPQHF. The CDR3 region has the DNA TGTGCCACCAGCAGAGATCGGGGTCAGCCCCAGCATTTT.

The count of this clone is one. The rearrangement joins TRBV27 to TRBJ1-1; D might be TRBD1 (5 bases). Germline loops: CDR1 MNHEY, CDR2 SMNVEV (reference sequence). The CDR3 consists of 18 residues. Trimming removed 2 bases from V and 1 base from J, with 20 bases in between. The DNA for the CDR3 is TGTGCCAGCAGTTTAATTTATGGATCCGGGACTGAGAACACTGAAGCTTTCTTT. It is translated as CASSLIYGSGTENTEAFF.

The chain carries TRBV11-2 and TRBJ1-1; D gene ambiguous. The CDR3 spans 13 residues. CDR1 is SGHAT and CDR2 is FQNNGV in the germline V gene. Trimming shortened V by 6 bases and J by 5 bases, and 13 bases separated the two germline ends. CDR3 DNA sequence: TGTGCCAGCAGTTTCCGGCCCGGGACTGAAGCTTTCTTT. Residues: CASSFRPGTEAFF.

The chain couples TRBV7-2 to TRBJ1-2; D is ambiguous. Germline V gives CDR1 SGHTA, CDR2 FQGNSA. Trimming stripped 1 base from V and 1 base from J, with 13 bases between. The CDR3 is made up of 16 amino acids. The CDR3: CASSLVAEALNYGYTF. In DNA, the CDR3 is TGTGCCAGCAGCTTAGTGGCGGAGGCGCTTAACTATGGCTACACCTTC.

The V call is TRBV4-3, the J call TRBJ2-5; TRBD2 matches at 9 bases. Germline assignment: CDR1 LGHNA and CDR2 YSLEER. V lost 1 base and J lost 4; bases outside the gene matches: 7. This CDR3 contains 16 residues. In nucleotides, the CDR3 is TGCGCCAGCAGCCAAGTTGCGGGAGGGATGGGAGAGACCCAGTACTTC. It specifies CASSQVAGGMGETQYF.

The J gene is TRBJ2-1, the V gene TRBV27; D ambiguous. V was clipped by 4 bases and J by 5 bases, with 15 bases between them. The CDR3 contains 15 residues. Germline V CDR1 and CDR2: MNHEY, SMNVEV (reference sequence). The CDR3 nucleotides read TGTGCCAGCAGTTCCTCCCCTCTAGGGAACAATGAGCAGTTCTTC. Protein product: CASSSSPLGNNEQFF.

The chain is built from TRBV5-4 and TRBJ2-3; 7 nucleotides line up with TRBD1. The CDR3 extends over 14 amino acids. CDR1 is SGHNT and CDR2 is YYREEE in the germline V gene (reference sequence). V dropped 0 bases and J dropped 4; count of bases not matched to a gene: 2. CDR3 in amino acids: CASSLATGSDTQYF. DNA of the CDR3: TGTGCCAGCAGCTTGGCGACAGGGTCAGATACGCAGTATTTT.

The genes are TRBV4-3 and TRBJ2-2; D unclear. CDR3 length: 14 amino acids. Germline V CDR1 and CDR2: LGHNA, YSLEER. Trimming took 0 bases from V and 7 from J, leaving 9 bases between them. The CDR3 bases are TGCGCCAGCAGCCAAGAACGAGGCAGCGGGGAGCTGTTTTTT. Protein: CASSQERGSGELFF.

The chain recombines TRBV6-6 with TRBJ2-6; D gene unclear. The germline V gene has CDR1 MNHNY and CDR2 SVGAGI (reference sequence). The CDR3 sequence is 11 residues long. V lost 11 bases and J 1 base, leaving 3 bases between the germline ends. In DNA form, the CDR3 reads TGTGCCCTATCTGGGGCCAACGTCCTGACTTTC. It specifies CALSGANVLTF.

V is TRBV27 and J is TRBJ2-7, with TRBD1 as a possible D gene (6 bases). With 5 bases removed from V and 3 bases from J, the gap between germline ends came to 11 bases. The CDR3 is 13 residues long. Germline values: CDR1 MNHEY, CDR2 SMNVEV (reference sequence). The CDR3 is CASSPNRDYEQYF. The CDR3 nucleotides are TGTGCCAGCAGTCCAAACAGGGACTACGAGCAGTACTTC.

The chain uses TRBV4-3 and TRBJ2-1; D call uncertain. The CDR3 contains 13 residues. CDR1 and CDR2 (germline): LGHNA, YSLEER. Trimming removed 1 base from V and 10 bases from J, with 11 bases in between. The CDR3 DNA reads as TGCGCCAGCAGCCAAGTGTCAGCTGACGAGCAGTTCTTC. Translated, it gives CASSQVSADEQFF.

The V and J genes are TRBV12-5 and TRBJ1-1, with unresolved D. CDR1 is LGHNT, CDR2 FRNRAP, per germline. CDR3 length: 14 amino acids. V lost 6 bases, J lost 8 bases, and 19 bases lay in between. For the CDR3, the DNA is TGTGCTAGTGGCCAAACCCCTAGAAGGTCGGAAGCTTTCTTT. This sequence encodes CASGQTPRRSEAFF.

The rearrangement uses TRBV7-3 and TRBJ2-5; D gene unclear. V was cut by 1 base and J by 3 bases, with 6 bases left in between. The CDR3 runs 13 residues. The germline gives CDR1 SGHTA, CDR2 FQGTGA. The CDR3 nucleotides read TGTGCCAGCAGCTTAAATGCGGAAGAGACCCAGTACTTC. Translated: CASSLNAEETQYF.

This clone was detected once. V gene TRBV5-1 combines with J gene TRBJ2-7, with 11 bases that match TRBD2. The CDR3 sequence is 16 residues long. Germline trimming cut 4 bases from V and 4 bases from J; bases unmatched to any gene: 10. In germline, CDR1 is SGHRS, CDR2 YFSETQ. CDR3 loop: CASSQDVTSGSYEQYF. DNA of the CDR3: TGCGCCAGCAGCCAAGATGTTACTAGCGGGAGTTACGAGCAGTACTTC.

For the CDR3, the DNA is TGTGCCAGCTTCGCAGGGTACGAGCAGTACTTC. The encoded protein is CASFAGYEQYF. V usage is TRBV6-5 and J usage is TRBJ2-7; possible D gene TRBD1, 5 bases. Germline V CDR1 and CDR2: MNHEY, SVGAGI. CDR3 length: 11 residues. V gave up 8 bases and J gave up 4 bases, with 9 bases separating them.

The chain is built from TRBV4-2 and TRBJ2-7; 7 positions match TRBD1. Germline CDR1 reads LGHNA; CDR2 reads YNFKEQ. Germline trimming cut 6 bases from V and 2 bases from J; bases unmatched to any gene: 10. The CDR3 is 15 residues long. The CDR3: CASRGTGTATYEQYF. Written as DNA, the CDR3 is TGTGCCAGCAGGGGGACCGGGACAGCGACCTACGAGCAGTACTTC.

The J gene is TRBJ2-7, the V gene TRBV27; 7 bases match TRBD2. The CDR3 contains 14 residues. V shed 5 bases and J 0 bases; nucleotides not matched to a gene: 4. Germline CDR1 and CDR2: MNHEY and SMNVEV (reference sequence). The CDR3 DNA sequence: TGTGCCAGCAGTCTAGGGACTAACTCCTACGAGCAGTACTTC. As protein: CASSLGTNSYEQYF.

This chain joins TRBV28 and TRBJ2-7; the match to TRBD2 covers 10 bases. This CDR3 has 14 residues. Per the germline V gene, CDR1 is MDHEN and CDR2 is SYDVKM. V dropped 5 bases and J dropped 6; count of bases not matched to a gene: 7. The CDR3 loop is CASSPAGGPAEQYF. CDR3 sequence (DNA): TGTGCCAGCAGTCCAGCGGGAGGGCCCGCCGAGCAGTACTTC.

The CDR3 DNA follows: TGTGCCAGCAGCTTTGAGACAGCCAAGGGCTACGAGCAGTACTTC. It translates to CASSFETAKGYEQYF. This chain connects TRBV11-2 to TRBJ2-7, with D perhaps TRBD1 (5 bases). The CDR3 totals 15 residues. V lost 3 bases, J lost 3 bases, and 15 bases lay in between. Per germline, CDR1 SGHAT and CDR2 FQNNGV.

The CDR3 region has the DNA TGCGCCAGCGGTACCGGGAGGCCAAACACCGGGGAGCTGTTTTTT. It codes for CASGTGRPNTGELFF. The gene calls are TRBV10-1 and TRBJ2-2; TRBD2 aligns across 7 bases. The CDR3 loop spans 15 amino acids. The V gene end was trimmed by 8 bases and the J gene end by 2 bases; junction bases not matched to a gene: 8. Germline CDR1 WNHNN, CDR2 SYGVQD (reference sequence).

The rearrangement links TRBV6-4 to TRBJ2-7; 7 bases are a match to TRBD2. This CDR3 region has 13 residues. The V gene's germline CDR1 is MRHNA and CDR2 SNTAGT. V gave up 7 bases and J gave up 5 bases; unmatched junction bases: 8. CDR3 DNA: TGTGCCAGCACCACTAGCGAGTGTAACGAGCAGTACTTC. Its protein product is CASTTSECNEQYF.

This clone was found a few times. This rearrangement joins TRBV4-3 to TRBJ1-1; no reliable D call. The CDR3 consists of 15 residues. V shed 1 base and J shed 1 base, with 10 bases lying between them. Per the germline V gene, CDR1 is LGHNA and CDR2 is YSLEER. CDR3 region: CASSQGRRGNTEAFF. For the CDR3, the DNA is TGCGCCAGCAGCCAAGGGAGACGTGGGAACACTGAAGCTTTCTTT.

The chain uses TRBV13 and TRBJ1-3; TRBD1 agrees at 9 bases. The V gene's germline CDR1 is PRHDT and CDR2 FYEKMQ (reference sequence). V shed 1 base, J shed 4 bases, and the junction held 14 bases outside the gene matches. This CDR3 region has 19 residues. The CDR3 loop is CASSLASDFGTGRGNTIYF. The CDR3 region has the DNA TGTGCCAGCAGCTTAGCCTCCGACTTCGGGACAGGGAGAGGAAACACCATATATTTT.

This chain links TRBV19 with TRBJ1-3; D uncertain. Germline V CDR1 and CDR2: LNHDA, SQIVND (reference sequence). This CDR3 spans 14 amino acids. Trimming pared 3 bases from V and 0 bases from J, leaving 6 bases between. The DNA for the CDR3 is TGTGCCAGTAGTATCGCGGGCTCTGGAAACACCATATATTTT. Its translation: CASSIAGSGNTIYF.